The 4 T cell receptor beta chains in this list originate from one sample, sequenced in a study of identical twins. MiXCR, run by TCRdb on the 5' RACE reads, gives a single entry per CDR3 protein. This sample has approximately 250,000 distinct CDR3 sequences, with 6.5% found just once. These data are also associated with another study on T cells expressing NK-cell markers.

Sequencing was performed on CD8+ T cells sorted from blood. The receptors stem from a woman in her late teens or twenties in good health.

This clonotype was observed a few times. This chain links TRBV5-1 with TRBJ2-5, with a weak D call TRBD2 (5 bases). The CDR3 extends over 11 amino acids. CDR1 is SGHRS, CDR2 YFSETQ, per germline. V lost 6 bases, J lost 6 bases, and 9 bases lay in between. The CDR3 loop is CASTAGKTQYF. The CDR3 coding sequence is TGCGCCAGCACCGCCGGGAAGACCCAGTACTTC.

The gene calls are TRBV12-5 and TRBJ1-2; TRBD1 might be the D (6 bases). Germline assignment: CDR1 LGHNT and CDR2 FRNRAP. CDR3 length equals 13 residues. V lost 6 bases and J lost 8, with 16 bases in between. The CDR3 reads CASGLPGQKGYTF. DNA of the CDR3: TGTGCTAGTGGCTTACCGGGACAAAAAGGCTACACCTTC.

This clonotype has ten or more counts. This sequence joins TRBV5-6 and TRBJ2-5; D is uncertain. Germline lookup yields CDR1 SGHDT and CDR2 YYEEEE. The V gene lost 1 base and the J gene lost 4 bases, with 8 bases spanning the gap. The CDR3 is 13 residues long. The CDR3 sequence: CASSLSGSETQYF. The CDR3 DNA is TGTGCCAGCAGCTTGTCCGGTTCAGAGACCCAGTACTTC. Variable domain in full (rest from reference TRBV5-6 and TRBJ2-5): DAGVTQSPTHLIKTRGQQVTLRCSPKSGHDTVSWYQQALGQGPQFIFQYYEEEERQRGNFPDRFSGHQFPNYSSELNVNALLLGDSALYLCASSLSGSETQYFGPGTRLLVL.

The chain links TRBV11-2 to TRBJ2-3; possible D gene TRBD2, 6 bases. With 1 base removed from V and 0 bases from J, the gap between germline ends came to 8 bases. The CDR3 contains 15 residues. Germline V gene sequence: CDR1 SGHAT, CDR2 FQNNGV. For the CDR3, the DNA is TGTGCCAGCAGCTTAGCTAGCGCTAGCACAGATACGCAGTATTTT. The encoded protein is CASSLASASTDTQYF.